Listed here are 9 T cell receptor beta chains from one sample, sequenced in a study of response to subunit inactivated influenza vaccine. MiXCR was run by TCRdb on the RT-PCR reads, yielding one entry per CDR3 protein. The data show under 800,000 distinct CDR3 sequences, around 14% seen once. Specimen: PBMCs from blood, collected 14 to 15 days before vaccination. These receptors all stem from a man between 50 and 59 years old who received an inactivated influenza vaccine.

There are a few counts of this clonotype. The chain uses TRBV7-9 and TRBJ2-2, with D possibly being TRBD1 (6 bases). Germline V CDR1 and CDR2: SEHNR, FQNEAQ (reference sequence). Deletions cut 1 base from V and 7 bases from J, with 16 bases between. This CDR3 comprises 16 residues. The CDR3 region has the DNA TGTGCCAGCAGCTTAGGAAGTCAGGGGTTCGGCGGGGAGCTGTTTTTT. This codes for CASSLGSQGFGGELFF.

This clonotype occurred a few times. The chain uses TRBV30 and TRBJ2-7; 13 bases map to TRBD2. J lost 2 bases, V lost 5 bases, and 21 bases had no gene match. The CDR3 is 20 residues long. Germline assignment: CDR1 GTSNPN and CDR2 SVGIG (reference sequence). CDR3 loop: CAWSGDGLWTSGSITYEQYF. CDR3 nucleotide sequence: TGTGCCTGGTCTGGGGATGGGCTTTGGACTAGCGGGAGTATCACCTACGAGCAGTACTTC.

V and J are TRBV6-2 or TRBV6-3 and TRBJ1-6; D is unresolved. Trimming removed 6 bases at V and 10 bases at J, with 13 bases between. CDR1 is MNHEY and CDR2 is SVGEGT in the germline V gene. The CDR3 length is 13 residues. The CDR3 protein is CASRPRTSSPLHF. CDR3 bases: TGTGCCAGCAGACCTCGGACCAGCTCACCCCTCCACTTT.

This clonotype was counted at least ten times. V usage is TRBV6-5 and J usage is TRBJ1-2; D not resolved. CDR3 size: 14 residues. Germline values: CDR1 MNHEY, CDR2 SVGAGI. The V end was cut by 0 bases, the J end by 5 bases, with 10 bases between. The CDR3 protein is CASSYSISGYGYTF. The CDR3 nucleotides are TGTGCCAGCAGTTACTCGATTTCGGGATATGGCTACACCTTC.

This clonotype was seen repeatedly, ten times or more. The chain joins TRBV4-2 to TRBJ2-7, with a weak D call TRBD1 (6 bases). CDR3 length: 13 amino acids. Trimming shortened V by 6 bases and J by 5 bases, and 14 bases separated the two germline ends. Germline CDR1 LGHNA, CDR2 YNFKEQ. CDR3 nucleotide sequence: TGTGCCAGCAGGGAAAGCAACAGGGACGAGCAGTACTTC. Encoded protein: CASRESNRDEQYF.

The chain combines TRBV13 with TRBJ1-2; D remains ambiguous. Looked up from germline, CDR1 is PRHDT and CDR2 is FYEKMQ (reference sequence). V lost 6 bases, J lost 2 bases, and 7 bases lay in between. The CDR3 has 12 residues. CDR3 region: CASRRRNYGYTF. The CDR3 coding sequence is TGTGCCAGCAGGCGCAGGAACTATGGCTACACCTTC.

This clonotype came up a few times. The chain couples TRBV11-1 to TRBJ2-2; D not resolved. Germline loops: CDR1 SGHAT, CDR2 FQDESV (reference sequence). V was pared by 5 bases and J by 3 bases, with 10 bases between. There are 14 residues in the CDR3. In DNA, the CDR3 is TGTGCCAGCAGCCCTACGACCCACACCGGGGAGCTGTTTTTT. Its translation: CASSPTTHTGELFF. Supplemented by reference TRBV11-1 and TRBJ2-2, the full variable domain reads EAEVAQSPRYKITEKSQAVAFWCDPISGHATLYWYRQILGQGPELLVQFQDESVVDDSQLPKDRFSAERLKGVDSTLKIQPAELGDSAMYLCASSPTTHTGELFFGEGSRLTVL.

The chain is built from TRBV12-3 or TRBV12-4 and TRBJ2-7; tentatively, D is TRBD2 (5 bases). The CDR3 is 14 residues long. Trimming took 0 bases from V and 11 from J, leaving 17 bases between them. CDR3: CASSLAIRGVEKYF. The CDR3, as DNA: TGTGCCAGCAGTTTAGCGATCCGGGGAGTTGAGAAGTACTTC.

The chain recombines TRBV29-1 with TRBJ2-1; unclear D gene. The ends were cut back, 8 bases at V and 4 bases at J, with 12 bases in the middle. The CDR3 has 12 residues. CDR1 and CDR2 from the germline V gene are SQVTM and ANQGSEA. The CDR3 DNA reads TGCAGCCCATCCCTAGGATACAATGAGCAGTTCTTC. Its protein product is CSPSLGYNEQFF.